Listed below are T cell receptor beta chains from one sample, sequenced in a study of follicular helper T cells after annual influenza vaccination. Sequencing used immunoSEQ multiplex PCR; TCRdb keeps in-frame clones, though not all of them. The table records approximately 9,700 clones, roughly four fifths of them present only once. The sequences come from CXCR5- memory CD4+ T cells sorted from blood, collected 7 days after influenza vaccination. Receptors originate from an adult who received the influenza vaccine. Both conserved end residues are trimmed from each CDR3. A D gene is named only where the DNA matches it firmly.

j_call d_call v_call cdr3_aa
TRBJ1-2 TRBD1 TRBV7-9 ASSRRDSFYGYT
TRBJ2-7 TRBD2 TRBV7-8 ASGGREASYEQY
TRBJ1-1 . TRBV9 ASSVSGDTEAF
TRBJ2-2 . TRBV1 TRTSGVNTGELF
TRBJ2-5 TRBD2 TRBV27 ASRPKTGTSGSGTQY
TRBJ2-3 TRBD2 TRBV29-1 SVVTSGGPTDTQY
TRBJ1-4 . TRBV29-1 SAGDGRWGGKLF
TRBJ2-7 . TRBV2 ASSSRLSYEQY
TRBJ1-6 TRBD1 TRBV4-1 ASSQDKDRDRPSPLH
TRBJ2-5 . TRBV9 ASSVGGTHETQY
TRBJ2-5 . TRBV6-1 ASKIQETQY
TRBJ2-7 . TRBV15 ATSLAFSSYEQY
TRBJ2-7 TRBD2 TRBV28 ASSSIRERETLLGQY
TRBJ1-2 . TRBV6-1 AFRSRGMNYGYT
TRBJ2-3 . TRBV18 ASSPAGALAGSSSTDTQY
TRBJ2-1 . TRBV30 AWSVRGGYNEQF
TRBJ1-1 . TRBV4-2 ASSRYSTGTEAF
TRBJ1-1 TRBD1 TRBV6-1 ASSEHRGTEAF
TRBJ1-3 . TRBV2 ATRMVAEKEGGNTIY
TRBJ2-5 . TRBV6-6 ASRRDTTETQY
TRBJ2-3 . TRBV5-1 ASSWGDSTDTQY
TRBJ2-2 . TRBV28 ASQDLWTGELF
TRBJ2-3 TRBD2 TRBV11-2 ASSGGGGSARTDTQY
TRBJ1-4 TRBD1 TRBV4-1 ASSPEPGQGPANEKLF
TRBJ2-7 . TRBV28 ATHSPGVYEQY
TRBJ1-1 . TRBV28 ASRYQTPGTEAF
TRBJ1-1 . TRBV28 ASNQQGSIAF
TRBJ2-5 . TRBV5-1 ASSPGRVQETQY
TRBJ2-3 TRBD1 TRBV7-9 ASSGQAVGGDTQY
TRBJ1-2 . TRBV6-1 ASSPQSYGYT
TRBJ2-7 . TRBV2 ASSDRGEQY
TRBJ2-5 . TRBV19 ASSGTANQETQY
TRBJ2-3 . TRBV7-6 ASSLSPGGAQNTQY
TRBJ1-3 . TRBV6-5 ASSYGGSHSGNTIY
TRBJ2-5 . TRBV5-1 ASSSNGETQY